This T cell receptor (beta chain) was recovered during a study of CD8 T cells in Susac syndrome. Overall study: Of the sequenced Susac syndrome patients, over 5 had active disease and under 10 were in remission. Treatment at blood withdrawal was none, corticosteroids, or intravenous immunoglobulin alone in Susac syndrome patients.

In blood CD8+ and CD4+ T cells, TCR beta underwent sequencing. Germline V gene data show CDR1 as SQVTM and CDR2 as ANQGSEA. CDR3 length: 15 residues. V dropped 7 bases and J dropped 8 bases, with 24 bases sitting between them. RNA was extracted with the RNeasy kit, and a quantity of roughly 0.5 to 1 ug was reverse transcribed using random hexamers. TCRdb reanalysed the immunoSEQ multiplex PCR reads using MiXCR and keeps one entry per CDR3 protein. This table has roughly 130,000 distinct CDR3 sequences, over 90% appearing once. The sequenced material came from CD4+ T cells from PBMCs. The TCR comes from a human donor with Susac syndrome. This rearrangement joins TRBV29-1 to TRBJ2-1; no reliable D call. DNA of the CDR3: TGCAGCGCTGCTAAAGGATCCGGGCTGCTATATGAGCAGTTCTTC. It encodes CSAAKGSGLLYEQFF.